Listed below are T cell receptor beta chains from one sample, sequenced in a study of cytomegalovirus exposure and HLA in healthy donors. TCRdb's table, derived via immunoSEQ multiplex PCR, lists solely in-frame clones and lacks some. The repertoire includes roughly 120,000 clones, roughly 90% of them detected once, and around 6% sits in the top ten. What was sequenced was PBMCs. The receptors come from a woman between 18 and 30 years old in good health and CMV-seropositive. Both conserved end residues are part of each CDR3. The order of the fields is V gene, clone size, D gene, J gene, CDR3 protein, CDR3 DNA. D genes are given only for firm matches. Some rows have no size entry. The others give once, few or many, or a class for an expanded clone.

V gene: TRBV25-1; clone size: -; D gene: -; J gene: TRBJ2-5; CDR3 protein: CASSEHGRQQETQYF; CDR3 DNA: TGTGCCAGCAGTGAGCACGGCAGACAACAAGAGACCCAGTACTTC
V gene: TRBV4-1; clone size: -; D gene: -; J gene: TRBJ1-1; CDR3 protein: CASSQVGNPAPTMGGRFF; CDR3 DNA: TGCGCCAGCAGCCAAGTAGGCAATCCAGCCCCTACGATGGGGGGGAGATTCTTT
V gene: TRBV5-4; clone size: -; D gene: -; J gene: TRBJ2-7; CDR3 protein: CASSSGTYEQYF; CDR3 DNA: TGTGCCAGCAGCTCAGGGACTTACGAGCAGTACTTC
V gene: TRBV18; clone size: -; D gene: -; J gene: TRBJ1-6; CDR3 protein: CASSPPPEGGPLHF; CDR3 DNA: TGTGCCAGCTCACCCCCTCCGGAGGGAGGACCCCTCCACTTT
V gene: TRBV27; clone size: -; D gene: TRBD2; J gene: TRBJ2-7; CDR3 protein: CASSLSGREGSQGEQYF; CDR3 DNA: TGTGCCAGCAGTTTATCGGGGAGGGAAGGGTCCCAAGGCGAGCAGTACTTC
V gene: TRBV2; clone size: -; D gene: TRBD2; J gene: TRBJ2-2; CDR3 protein: CASRELAGGSGELFF; CDR3 DNA: TGTGCCAGCAGGGAACTAGCGGGAGGGTCCGGGGAGCTGTTTTTT
V gene: TRBV6-5; clone size: -; D gene: -; J gene: TRBJ1-3; CDR3 protein: CASSYSLAGNTIYF; CDR3 DNA: TGTGCCAGCAGTTACTCCCTTGCTGGAAACACCATATATTTT
V gene: TRBV9; clone size: -; D gene: -; J gene: TRBJ1-3; CDR3 protein: CASSRTGSGNTIYF; CDR3 DNA: TGTGCCAGCAGCCGTACAGGGTCTGGAAACACCATATATTTT
V gene: TRBV19; clone size: -; D gene: TRBD1; J gene: TRBJ1-5; CDR3 protein: CASSSGGQGGKPQHF; CDR3 DNA: TGTGCCAGTAGTTCAGGAGGACAGGGCGGGAAGCCCCAGCATTTT
V gene: TRBV29-1; clone size: -; D gene: TRBD2; J gene: TRBJ2-7; CDR3 protein: CSALAGVYYEQYF; CDR3 DNA: TGCAGCGCTCTAGCGGGAGTGTACTACGAGCAGTACTTC
V gene: TRBV12-5; clone size: few; D gene: -; J gene: TRBJ2-7; CDR3 protein: CASRRDLGEQYF; CDR3 DNA: TGTGCTAGTAGGAGGGACCTGGGGGAGCAGTACTTC
V gene: TRBV6-5; clone size: -; D gene: -; J gene: TRBJ1-5; CDR3 protein: CASRQTVVGQPQHF; CDR3 DNA: TGTGCCAGCAGGCAGACAGTGGTGGGACAGCCCCAGCATTTT
V gene: TRBV11-2; clone size: -; D gene: -; J gene: TRBJ1-1; CDR3 protein: CASSPHLNTEAFF; CDR3 DNA: TGTGCCAGCAGCCCACACCTGAACACTGAAGCTTTCTTT
V gene: TRBV7-2; clone size: -; D gene: -; J gene: TRBJ2-1; CDR3 protein: CASSLAGPGVGNEQFF; CDR3 DNA: TGTGCCAGCAGCTTAGCTGGGCCAGGGGTGGGGAATGAGCAGTTCTTC
V gene: TRBV20-1; clone size: -; D gene: -; J gene: TRBJ1-1; CDR3 protein: CSADNQGEAFF; CDR3 DNA: TGCAGTGCTGACAACCAGGGGGAAGCTTTCTTT
V gene: TRBV6-4; clone size: -; D gene: -; J gene: TRBJ2-1; CDR3 protein: CASSDSDNYNEQFF; CDR3 DNA: TGTGCCAGCAGTGACTCGGACAACTACAATGAGCAGTTCTTC
V gene: TRBV29-1; clone size: -; D gene: -; J gene: TRBJ2-2; CDR3 protein: CSVGTFTNTGELFF; CDR3 DNA: TGCAGCGTTGGGACATTCACGAACACCGGGGAGCTGTTTTTT
V gene: TRBV30; clone size: -; D gene: -; J gene: TRBJ2-7; CDR3 protein: CAWTSQGKLGIEQYF; CDR3 DNA: TGTGCCTGGACGTCCCAGGGGAAATTGGGTATCGAGCAGTACTTC
V gene: TRBV18; clone size: -; D gene: -; J gene: TRBJ1-1; CDR3 protein: CASSPRAGLSWTEAFF; CDR3 DNA: TGTGCCAGCTCACCACGGGCAGGGTTATCGTGGACTGAAGCTTTCTTT
V gene: TRBV19; clone size: -; D gene: TRBD1; J gene: TRBJ1-6; CDR3 protein: CATRTGQGVSPLHF; CDR3 DNA: TGTGCCACCAGAACGGGACAGGGTGTTTCACCCCTCCACTTT